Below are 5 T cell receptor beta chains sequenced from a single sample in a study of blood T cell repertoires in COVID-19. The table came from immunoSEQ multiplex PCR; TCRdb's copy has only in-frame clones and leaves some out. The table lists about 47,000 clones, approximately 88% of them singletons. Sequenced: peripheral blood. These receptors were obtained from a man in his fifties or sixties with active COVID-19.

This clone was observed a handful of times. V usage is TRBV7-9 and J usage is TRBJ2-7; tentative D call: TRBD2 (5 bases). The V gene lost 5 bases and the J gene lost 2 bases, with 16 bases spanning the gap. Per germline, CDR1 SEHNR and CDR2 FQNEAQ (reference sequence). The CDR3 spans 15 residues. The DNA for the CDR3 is TGTGCCAGCAGCCACGGGGTAAGGTCCGCCTACGAGCAGTACTTC. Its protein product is CASSHGVRSAYEQYF.

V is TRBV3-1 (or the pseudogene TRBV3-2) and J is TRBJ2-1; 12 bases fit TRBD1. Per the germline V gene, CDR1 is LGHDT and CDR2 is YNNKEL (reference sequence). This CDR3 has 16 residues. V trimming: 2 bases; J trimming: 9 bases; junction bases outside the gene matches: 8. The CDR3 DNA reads TGTGCCAGCAGCCAACGCCGGGACAGGGGGCAGGGTGAGCAGTTCTTC. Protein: CASSQRRDRGQGEQFF.

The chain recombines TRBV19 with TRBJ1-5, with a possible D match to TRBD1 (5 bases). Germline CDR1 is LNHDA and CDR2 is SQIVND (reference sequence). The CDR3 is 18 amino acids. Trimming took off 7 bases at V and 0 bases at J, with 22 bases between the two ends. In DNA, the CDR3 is TGTGCCAGTACTAGGGGCCCGTCCCTGAGTTATAGCAATCAGCCCCAGCATTTT. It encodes CASTRGPSLSYSNQPQHF.

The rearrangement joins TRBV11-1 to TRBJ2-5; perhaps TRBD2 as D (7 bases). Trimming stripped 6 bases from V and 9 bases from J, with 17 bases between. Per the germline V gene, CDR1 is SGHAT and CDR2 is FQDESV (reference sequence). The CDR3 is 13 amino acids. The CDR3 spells CASRPKGGEAQYF. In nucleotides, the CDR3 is TGTGCCAGCAGACCAAAAGGGGGGGAGGCCCAGTACTTC.

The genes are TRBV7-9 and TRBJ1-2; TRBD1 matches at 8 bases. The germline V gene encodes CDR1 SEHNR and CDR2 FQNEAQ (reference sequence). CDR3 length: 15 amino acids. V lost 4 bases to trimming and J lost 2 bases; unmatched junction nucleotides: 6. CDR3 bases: TGTGCCAGCAGCTACCGACGACAGGGGAACTATGGCTACACCTTC. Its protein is CASSYRRQGNYGYTF.